This T cell receptor beta chain is drawn from a study of T cell responses to AZD1222 COVID-19 vaccine. The V end lost 8 bases, the J end lost 1 base, and 8 bases lay between the germline ends. This CDR3 comprises 12 residues. The germline CDR1 and CDR2 sequences are LGHDT and YNNKEL (reference sequence). TCRdb keeps only in-frame clones here, not all; method: immunoSEQ multiplex PCR. This sample yields about 180,000 clones, of which over 85% are seen a single time; 0.8% to 1.3% belongs to the top ten. The gene calls are TRBV3-1 (or the pseudogene TRBV3-2) and TRBJ1-2; no clear D gene. The starting material was peripheral blood, obtained 28 days after the second dose of the MenACWY control vaccine. This sequence was found in an adult who received the MenACWY meningococcal vaccine as a control. CDR3 nucleotides: TGTGCCAGCTCCGGGAGTAACTATGGCTACACCTTC. Its protein product is CASSGSNYGYTF.